These T cell receptor beta chains were read from a single sample in a study of T-cell memory formation after mild COVID-19. TCRdb used MiXCR to reprocess the 5' RACE reads, holding one entry per CDR3 protein. This sample has 450,000 to 650,000 distinct CDR3 sequences, with roughly 18% found just once. Sequences were obtained from PBMCs or a T cell subset sorted from them (not recorded which). These receptors were collected from an adult woman who had mild COVID-19 (a few samples of this study predate the infection). Cell type and time point are not known. The CDR3 runs from the conserved cysteine through the conserved F or W. D genes are given only for firm matches. Some rows have no size entry. The others give once, few or many, or a class for an expanded clone.

cdr3_nt cdr3_aa j_call d_call v_call clone_size
TGTGCCAGCAGCATCAGAACTAGCGGGGGGGGCCAGTACTTC CASSIRTSGGGQYF TRBJ2-5 TRBD2 TRBV7-3 few
TGTGCCAGCAGCTCCCCCGGACTAGCTCTCTACGAGCAGTACTTC CASSSPGLALYEQYF TRBJ2-7 TRBD2 TRBV7-8 NA
TGTGCCACCAGTGATTCCGGGACAGGGAGGCTGTTTTTT CATSDSGTGRLFF TRBJ2-2 TRBD1 TRBV24-1 NA
TGCAGCGTAGGAACGGGGGGGACTGAAGCTTTCTTT CSVGTGGTEAFF TRBJ1-1 NA TRBV29-1 NA
TGTGCCAGCAGTACTCGAACCGGGACAGGGAACACTGAAGCTTTCTTT CASSTRTGTGNTEAFF TRBJ1-1 TRBD1 TRBV6-5 NA
TGTGCCAGCAGCTACCGGGATTCGGAGGCCTACGAGCAGTACTTC CASSYRDSEAYEQYF TRBJ2-7 NA TRBV5-5 NA
TGTGCCAGCAGCCAAGACGAATCCGGGCCTCCGGAGCAGTTCTTC CASSQDESGPPEQFF TRBJ2-1 NA TRBV3-1 few
TGTGCCAGTAGTATGCAAGGGGTAGGAGAGACCCAGTACTTC CASSMQGVGETQYF TRBJ2-5 NA TRBV19 few
TGCGCCAGCCATGTGACTGGGCTTAGCTCCTACAATGAGCAGTTCTTC CASHVTGLSSYNEQFF TRBJ2-1 NA TRBV5-1 NA
TGTGCCAGCAGTAATCGAGGGAGGGGAACCTACGAGCAGTACTTC CASSNRGRGTYEQYF TRBJ2-7 TRBD2 TRBV12-3/TRBV12-4 few